This T cell receptor (beta chain) was sequenced for a study of cytotoxic CD8 clonotypes in ibrutinib-treated CLL. Points on this clone: The antigen is undetermined.

Method: immunoSEQ multiplex PCR; TCRdb's copy keeps in-frame clones and lacks some. The sample has nearly 300,000 clones, roughly four fifths seen once; the top ten hold 5.6%. Germline CDR1 reads MGHDK; CDR2 reads SYGVNS. The CDR3 is 11 residues long. Trimming took off 7 bases at V and 4 bases at J, with 5 bases between the two ends. The study, taken as a whole, reports: Clonality at baseline surpassed age-matched healthy donors and tracked circulating CD8+ T-cell counts.

Sequencing used PBMCs, obtained at disease progression, from a patient treated with ibrutinib. The source is a human donor with chronic lymphocytic leukemia. The chain uses TRBV25-1 and TRBJ2-1; D ambiguous. The CDR3 region has the DNA TGTGCCAGCAACCGATACAATGAGCAGTTCTTC. It codes for CASNRYNEQFF.